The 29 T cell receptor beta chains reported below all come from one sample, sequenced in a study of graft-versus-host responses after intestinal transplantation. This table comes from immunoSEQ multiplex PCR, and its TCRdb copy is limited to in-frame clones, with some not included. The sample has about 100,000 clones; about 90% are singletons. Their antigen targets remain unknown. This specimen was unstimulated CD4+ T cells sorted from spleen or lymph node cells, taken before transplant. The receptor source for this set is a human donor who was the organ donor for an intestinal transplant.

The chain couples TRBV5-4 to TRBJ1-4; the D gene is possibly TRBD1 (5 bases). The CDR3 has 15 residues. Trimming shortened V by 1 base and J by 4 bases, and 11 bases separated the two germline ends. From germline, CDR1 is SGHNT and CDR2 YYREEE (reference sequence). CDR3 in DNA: TGTGCCAGCAGCTTGTTGGACACGGGTAATGAAAAACTGTTTTTT. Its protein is CASSLLDTGNEKLFF. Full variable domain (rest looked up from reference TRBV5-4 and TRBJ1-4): ETGVTQSPTHLIKTRGQQVTLRCSSQSGHNTVSWYQQALGQGPQFIFQYYREEENGRGNFPPRFSGLQFPNYSSELNVNALELDDSALYLCASSLLDTGNEKLFFGSGTQLSVL.

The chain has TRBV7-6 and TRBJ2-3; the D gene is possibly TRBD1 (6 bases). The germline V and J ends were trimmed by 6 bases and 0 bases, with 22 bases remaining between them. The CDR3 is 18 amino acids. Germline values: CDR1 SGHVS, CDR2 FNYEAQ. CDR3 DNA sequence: TGTGCCAGCAGTCCTATATTACCGACAGGAAAGAGCACAGATACGCAGTATTTT. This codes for CASSPILPTGKSTDTQYF. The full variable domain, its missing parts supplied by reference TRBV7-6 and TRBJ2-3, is GAGVSQSPRYKVTKRGQDVALRCDPISGHVSLYWYRQALGQGPEFLTYFNYEAQQDKSGLPNDRFSAERPEGSISTLTIQRTEQRDSAMYRCASSPILPTGKSTDTQYFGPGTRLTVL.

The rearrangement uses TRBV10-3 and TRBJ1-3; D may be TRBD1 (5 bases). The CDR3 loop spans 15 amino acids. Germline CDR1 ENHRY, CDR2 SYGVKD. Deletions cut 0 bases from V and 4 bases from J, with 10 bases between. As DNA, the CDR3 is TGTGCCATCAGTGAGTCGAGGGGATCAGGAAACACCATATATTTT. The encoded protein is CAISESRGSGNTIYF.

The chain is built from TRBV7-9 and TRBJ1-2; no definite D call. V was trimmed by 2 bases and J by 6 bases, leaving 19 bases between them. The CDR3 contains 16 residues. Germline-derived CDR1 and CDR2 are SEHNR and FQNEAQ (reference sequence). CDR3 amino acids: CASSLNVGFHFNGYTF. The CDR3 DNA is TGTGCCAGCAGCTTAAACGTGGGGTTTCATTTCAATGGCTACACCTTC.

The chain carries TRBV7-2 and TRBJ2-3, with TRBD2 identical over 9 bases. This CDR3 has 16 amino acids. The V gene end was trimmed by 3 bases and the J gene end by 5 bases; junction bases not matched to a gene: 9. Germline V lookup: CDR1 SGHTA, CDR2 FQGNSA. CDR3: CASSFLAGAGGDTQYF. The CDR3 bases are TGTGCCAGCAGCTTCTTAGCGGGGGCTGGAGGAGATACGCAGTATTTT.

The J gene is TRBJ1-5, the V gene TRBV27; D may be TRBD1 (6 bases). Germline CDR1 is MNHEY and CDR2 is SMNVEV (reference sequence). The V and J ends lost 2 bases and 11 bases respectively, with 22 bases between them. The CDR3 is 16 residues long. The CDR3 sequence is CASSLSGGVGGWTQHF. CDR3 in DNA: TGTGCCAGCAGTTTAAGTGGTGGAGTGGGGGGCTGGACCCAGCATTTT.

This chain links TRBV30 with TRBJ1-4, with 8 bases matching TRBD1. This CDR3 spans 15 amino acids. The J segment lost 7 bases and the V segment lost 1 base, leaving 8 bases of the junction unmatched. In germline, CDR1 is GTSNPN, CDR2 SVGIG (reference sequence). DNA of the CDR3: TGTGCCTGGAGTGCCTCCACAGGGGGAAGTGAAAAACTGTTTTTT. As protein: CAWSASTGGSEKLFF.

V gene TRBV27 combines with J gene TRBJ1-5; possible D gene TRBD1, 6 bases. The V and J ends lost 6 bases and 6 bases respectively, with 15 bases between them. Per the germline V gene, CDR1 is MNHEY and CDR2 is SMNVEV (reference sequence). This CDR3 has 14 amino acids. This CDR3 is CASRSTGSPQPQHF. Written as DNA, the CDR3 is TGTGCCAGCAGATCTACAGGGTCTCCTCAGCCCCAGCATTTT.

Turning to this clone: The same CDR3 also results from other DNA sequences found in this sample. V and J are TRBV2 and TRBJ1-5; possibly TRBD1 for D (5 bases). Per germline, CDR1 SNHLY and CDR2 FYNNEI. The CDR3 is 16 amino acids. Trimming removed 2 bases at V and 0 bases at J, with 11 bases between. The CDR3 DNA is TGTGCCAGCAGTGAAAGGACGGGGGGTAGCAATCAGCCCCAGCATTTT. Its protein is CASSERTGGSNQPQHF.

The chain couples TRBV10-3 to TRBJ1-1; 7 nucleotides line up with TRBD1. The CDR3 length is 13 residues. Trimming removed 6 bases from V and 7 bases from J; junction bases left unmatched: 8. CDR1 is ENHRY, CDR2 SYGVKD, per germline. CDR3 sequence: CAISNTGEGEAFF. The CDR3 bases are TGTGCCATCAGCAACACAGGGGAAGGTGAAGCTTTCTTT.

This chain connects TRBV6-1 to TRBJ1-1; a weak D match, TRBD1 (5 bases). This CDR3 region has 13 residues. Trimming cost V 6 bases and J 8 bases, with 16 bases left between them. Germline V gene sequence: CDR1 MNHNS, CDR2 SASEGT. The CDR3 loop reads CASSHVRGGEAFF. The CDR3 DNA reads TGTGCCAGCAGCCATGTTCGCGGGGGGGAAGCTTTCTTT.

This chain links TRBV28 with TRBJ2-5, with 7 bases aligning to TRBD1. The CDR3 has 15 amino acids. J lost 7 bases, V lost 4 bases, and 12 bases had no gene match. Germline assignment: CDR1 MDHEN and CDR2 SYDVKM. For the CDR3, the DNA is TGTGCCAGCAGTTCCCTGGGGGACAGCCCCAGGACCCAGTACTTC. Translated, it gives CASSSLGDSPRTQYF. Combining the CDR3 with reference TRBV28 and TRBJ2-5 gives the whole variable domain DVKVTQSSRYLVKRTGEKVFLECVQDMDHENMFWYRQDPGLGLRLIYFSYDVKMKEKGDIPEGYSVSREKKERFSLILESASTNQTSMYLCASSSLGDSPRTQYFGPGTRLLVL.

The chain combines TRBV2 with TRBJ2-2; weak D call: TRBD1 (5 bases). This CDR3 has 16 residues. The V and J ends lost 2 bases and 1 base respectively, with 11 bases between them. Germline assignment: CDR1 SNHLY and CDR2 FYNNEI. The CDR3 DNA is TGTGCCAGCAGTGAACAGGGCCCTCTGAACACCGGGGAGCTGTTTTTT. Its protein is CASSEQGPLNTGELFF. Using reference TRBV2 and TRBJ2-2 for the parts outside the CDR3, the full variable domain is EPEVTQTPSHQVTQMGQEVILRCVPISNHLYFYWYRQILGQKVEFLVSFYNNEISEKSEIFDDQFSVERPDGSNFTLKIRSTKLEDSAMYFCASSEQGPLNTGELFFGEGSRLTVL.

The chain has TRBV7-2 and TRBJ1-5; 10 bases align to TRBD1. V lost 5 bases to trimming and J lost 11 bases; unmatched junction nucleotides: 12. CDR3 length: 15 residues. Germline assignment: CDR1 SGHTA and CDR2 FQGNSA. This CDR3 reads CASSRWGQGLTAQHF. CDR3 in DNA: TGTGCCAGCAGCCGTTGGGGACAGGGGCTTACTGCCCAGCATTTT. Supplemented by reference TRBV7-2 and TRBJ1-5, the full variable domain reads GAGVSQSPSNKVTEKGKDVELRCDPISGHTALYWYRQSLGQGLEFLIYFQGNSAPDKSGLPSDRFSAERTGGSVSTLTIQRTQQEDSAVYLCASSRWGQGLTAQHFGDGTRLSIL.

The CDR3 DNA follows: TGTGCCAGCAGTTCTCCGGGACAGGGAGCCTACGAGCAGTACTTC. It is translated as CASSSPGQGAYEQYF. This chain joins TRBV28 and TRBJ2-7; TRBD1 agrees at 9 bases. The V gene's germline CDR1 is MDHEN and CDR2 SYDVKM. J gave up 2 bases and V 4 bases, and 6 bases lay outside the gene matches. The CDR3 sequence is 15 residues long.

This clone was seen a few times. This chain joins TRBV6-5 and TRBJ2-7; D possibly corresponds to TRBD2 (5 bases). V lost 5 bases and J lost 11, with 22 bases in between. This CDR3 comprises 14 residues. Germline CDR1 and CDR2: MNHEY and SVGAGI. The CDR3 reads CASSRIEGRAPEYF. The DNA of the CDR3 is TGTGCCAGCAGTAGGATAGAGGGCCGGGCCCCGGAGTACTTC.

The CDR3 region has the DNA TGCGCCAGCAGCCAAGTAAGGCAGGGGGCGTATGGCTACACCTTC. It translates to CASSQVRQGAYGYTF. The V and J genes are TRBV4-1 and TRBJ1-2; 8 nucleotides match TRBD1. Germline CDR1 is MGHRA and CDR2 is YSYEKL. The V gene end was trimmed by 1 base and the J gene end by 5 bases; junction bases not matched to a gene: 6. The CDR3 spans 15 residues.

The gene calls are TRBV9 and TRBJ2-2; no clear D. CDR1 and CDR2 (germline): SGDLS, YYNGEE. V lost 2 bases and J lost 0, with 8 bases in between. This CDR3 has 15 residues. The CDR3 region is CASSVHSSNTGELFF. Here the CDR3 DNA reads TGTGCCAGCAGCGTCCACAGTTCGAACACCGGGGAGCTGTTTTTT.

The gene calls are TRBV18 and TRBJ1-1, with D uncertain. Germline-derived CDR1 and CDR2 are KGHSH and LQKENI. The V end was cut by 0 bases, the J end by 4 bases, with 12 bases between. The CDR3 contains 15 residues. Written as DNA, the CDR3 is TGTGCCAGCTCACCACCTGGAGGGCGAAGCACTGAAGCTTTCTTT. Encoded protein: CASSPPGGRSTEAFF.

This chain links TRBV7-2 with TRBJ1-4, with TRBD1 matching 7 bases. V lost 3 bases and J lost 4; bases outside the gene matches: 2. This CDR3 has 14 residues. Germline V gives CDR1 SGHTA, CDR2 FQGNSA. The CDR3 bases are TGTGCCAGCAGCTTGGGACAGCTTAATGAAAAACTGTTTTTT. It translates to CASSLGQLNEKLFF.

Here the CDR3 reads CASSSGGRLVSGNTIYF. The CDR3 DNA reads TGTGCCAGCAGCTCCGGGGGACGTCTCGTCTCTGGAAACACCATATATTTT. The chain has TRBV7-8 and TRBJ1-3; a weak D match, TRBD1 (5 bases). Germline V CDR1 and CDR2: SGHVS, FQNEAQ. This CDR3 is built from 17 residues. V was shortened by 4 bases and J by 0 bases, with 16 bases between the two germline ends.

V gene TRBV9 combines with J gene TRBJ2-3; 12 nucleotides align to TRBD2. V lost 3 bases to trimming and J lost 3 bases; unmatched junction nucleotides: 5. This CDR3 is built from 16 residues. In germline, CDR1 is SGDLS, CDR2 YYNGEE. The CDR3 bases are TGTGCCAGCAGCGGTGGACTAGCGGGGAAGACAGATACGCAGTATTTT. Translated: CASSGGLAGKTDTQYF.

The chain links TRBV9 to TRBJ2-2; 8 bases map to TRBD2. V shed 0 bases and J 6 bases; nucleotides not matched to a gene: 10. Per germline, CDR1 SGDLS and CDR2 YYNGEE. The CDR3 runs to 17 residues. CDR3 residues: CASSVVSGGGPAGELFF. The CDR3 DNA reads TGTGCCAGCAGCGTAGTTTCCGGGGGGGGCCCGGCCGGGGAGCTGTTTTTT.

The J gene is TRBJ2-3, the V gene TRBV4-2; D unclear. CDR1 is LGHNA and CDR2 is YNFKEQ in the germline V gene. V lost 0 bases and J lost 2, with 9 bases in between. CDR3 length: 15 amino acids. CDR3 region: CASSQEVSNTDTQYF. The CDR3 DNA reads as TGTGCCAGCAGCCAAGAGGTGTCCAACACAGATACGCAGTATTTT.

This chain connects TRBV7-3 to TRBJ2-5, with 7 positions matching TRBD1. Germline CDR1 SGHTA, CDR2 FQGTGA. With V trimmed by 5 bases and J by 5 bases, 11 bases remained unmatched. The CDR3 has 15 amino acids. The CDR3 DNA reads TGTGCCAGCAGCCCCGCAGGGGGATCTCAGGAGACCCAGTACTTC. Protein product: CASSPAGGSQETQYF.

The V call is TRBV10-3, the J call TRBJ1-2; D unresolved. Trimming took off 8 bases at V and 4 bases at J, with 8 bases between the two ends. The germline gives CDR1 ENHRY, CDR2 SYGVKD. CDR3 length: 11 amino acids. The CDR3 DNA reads TGTGCCATCCTCGGGGTCTATGGCTACACCTTC. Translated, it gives CAILGVYGYTF.

CDR3 nucleotides: TGTGCCAGCAGCTTGGGACATAACTATGGCTACACCTTC. Translation gives CASSLGHNYGYTF. The chain is built from TRBV5-6 and TRBJ1-2; D is ambiguous. Germline-derived CDR1 and CDR2 are SGHDT and YYEEEE. The CDR3 sequence is 13 residues long. With 0 bases removed from V and 1 base from J, the gap between germline ends came to 4 bases.

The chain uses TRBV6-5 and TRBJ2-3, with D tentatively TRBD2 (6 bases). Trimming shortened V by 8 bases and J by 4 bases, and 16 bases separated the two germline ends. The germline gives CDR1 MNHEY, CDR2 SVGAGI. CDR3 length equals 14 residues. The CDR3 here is CASFRSRRADTQYF. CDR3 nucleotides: TGTGCCAGCTTTAGATCACGGAGGGCAGATACGCAGTATTTT.

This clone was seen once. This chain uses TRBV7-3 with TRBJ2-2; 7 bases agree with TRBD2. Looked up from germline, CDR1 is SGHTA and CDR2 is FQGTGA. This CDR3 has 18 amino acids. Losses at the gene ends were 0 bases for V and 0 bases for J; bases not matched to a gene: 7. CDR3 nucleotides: TGTGCCAGCAGCTTAACTTCCGGGGGGTTCGCGAACACCGGGGAGCTGTTTTTT. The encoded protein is CASSLTSGGFANTGELFF.